The 4 T cell receptor beta chains below come from one sample, sequenced in a study of T-cell memory formation after mild COVID-19. TCRdb passed the 5' RACE reads through MiXCR, listing each CDR3 protein once. The sample carries approximately 180,000 distinct CDR3 sequences, 15% to 20% recorded once. The sample comprised PBMCs or a T cell subset sorted from them (not recorded which). The origin of the receptors is an adult woman who had mild COVID-19 (a few samples of this study predate the infection). Cell type and time point are not known.

CDR3 sequence reads: CASSSEGYNEQFF. In DNA form, the CDR3 reads TGTGCCAGCAGCTCGGAAGGTTACAATGAGCAGTTCTTC. The genes are TRBV7-9 and TRBJ2-1; no clear D gene. V was shortened by 4 bases and J by 4 bases, with 8 bases between the two germline ends. Germline CDR1 is SEHNR and CDR2 is FQNEAQ (reference sequence). The CDR3 consists of 13 residues. The complete variable domain, with remaining parts taken from reference TRBV7-9 and TRBJ2-1, reads DTGVSQNPRHKITKRGQNVTFRCDPISEHNRLYWYRQTLGQGPEFLTYFQNEAQLEKSRLLSDRFSAERPKGSFSTLEIQRTEQGDSAMYLCASSSEGYNEQFFGPGTRLTVL.

The sample holds a few counts of this clonotype. The chain joins TRBV5-1 to TRBJ2-7; no clear D. V gave up 0 bases and J gave up 7 bases, with 14 bases separating them. CDR3 size: 14 residues. Germline assignment: CDR1 SGHRS and CDR2 YFSETQ. The CDR3, as DNA: TGCGCCAGCAGCTTGGGTACAGACATCGGGGAGCAGTACTTC. It encodes CASSLGTDIGEQYF.

The rearrangement links TRBV18 to TRBJ2-3, with D maybe TRBD2 (6 bases). V lost 1 base and J lost 6, with 11 bases in between. CDR3 size: 14 residues. Germline V gives CDR1 KGHSH, CDR2 LQKENI. CDR3 region: CASSPLRGGDTQYF. The CDR3 bases are TGTGCCAGCTCACCACTACGTGGGGGGGATACGCAGTATTTT. The whole variable domain, filled in from reference TRBV18 and TRBJ2-3, reads NAGVMQNPRHLVRRRGQEARLRCSPMKGHSHVYWYRQLPEEGLKFMVYLQKENIIDESGMPKERFSAEFPKEGPSILRIQQVVRGDSAAYFCASSPLRGGDTQYFGPGTRLTVL.

The chain uses TRBV7-9 and TRBJ1-1, with TRBD1 identical over 7 bases. Losses at the gene ends were 3 bases for V and 2 bases for J; bases not matched to a gene: 6. The CDR3 spans 15 residues. Germline loops: CDR1 SEHNR, CDR2 FQNEAQ (reference sequence). The CDR3 region has the DNA TGTGCCAGCAGCTTTAGAGGGGGCCGCAACACTGAAGCTTTCTTT. Translated, it gives CASSFRGGRNTEAFF. Full variable domain (missing parts from reference TRBV7-9 and TRBJ1-1): DTGVSQNPRHKITKRGQNVTFRCDPISEHNRLYWYRQTLGQGPEFLTYFQNEAQLEKSRLLSDRFSAERPKGSFSTLEIQRTEQGDSAMYLCASSFRGGRNTEAFFGQGTRLTVV.